This T cell receptor beta chain was sequenced for a study of T cell clonality in common variable immunodeficiency. For at least one year, all CVID subjects received replacement immunoglobulin. General study points: Compared with controls, CVID subjects had fewer shared TCRbeta clones. In common variable immunodeficiency, TCR beta chains reportedly carried fewer deletions and N-nucleotide insertions.

Data came from immunoSEQ multiplex PCR; TCRdb stores just in-frame clones and leaves some out. The sample has fewer than 40,000 clones, none seen only once; the top ten hold 6.5% to 7.5%. This clone occurred a few times. The antigen remains undetermined. The read ends 3 residues early relative to the CDR3; the germline J gene fills the gap. The germline V and J ends were trimmed by 3 bases and 2 bases, with 16 bases remaining between them. The CDR3 is made up of 16 amino acids. Per germline, CDR1 KGHSH and CDR2 LQKENI. The sample taken for sequencing was peripheral blood mononuclear cells. The TCR sequence derives from a human donor with common variable immunodeficiency. This rearrangement joins TRBV18 to TRBJ2-5, with D unclear. CDR3 protein: CASSPPPPRRQETQYF. Partial CDR3 DNA: TGTGCCAGCTCACCCCCGCCCCCGCGAAGACAAGAGACC. The variable domain in full, with the rest retrieved from reference TRBV18 and TRBJ2-5, is NAGVMQNPRHLVRRRGQEARLRCSPMKGHSHVYWYRQLPEEGLKFMVYLQKENIIDESGMPKERFSAEFPKEGPSILRIQQVVRGDSAAYFCASSPPPPRRQETQYFGPGTRLLVL.